This T cell receptor (beta chain) was found in a study of regulatory T cells in long-lasting Graves disease. CDR3 regions were amplified by Arm-PCR using iRepertoire HTBI primers to build TCR beta libraries. From the multiplex PCR reads, TCRdb called clonotypes with MiXCR, one entry per CDR3 protein. The table lists 350,000 to 500,000 distinct CDR3 sequences, about a sixth of them singletons, with approximately 11% in the top ten. The sample holds many counts of this clonotype. The V gene's germline CDR1 is MNHEY and CDR2 SMNVEV (reference sequence). This CDR3 is 17 amino acids long. The V and J ends lost 1 base and 4 bases, in that order; junction bases with no gene match: 9. Described time point: newly diagnosed GD, antithyroid drugs for less than 3 months. Isolated PBMC RNA provided the starting material for the TCR library. The same data also contributed to another study, on T cells in Graves' hyperthyroidism and ophthalmopathy.

The specimen comprised peripheral blood mononuclear cells (PBMCs), sampled at new diagnosis, from a patient treated with antithyroid drugs. This receptor was identified in a woman aged 25 to 39 with Graves disease. The chain uses TRBV27 and TRBJ2-1, with 8 bases that match TRBD2. DNA of the CDR3: TGTGCCAGCAGTTTATGGGATAGCGGGACGATATACAATGAGCAGTTCTTC. It encodes CASSLWDSGTIYNEQFF.